The T cell receptor (beta chain) under discussion was sequenced for a study of blood T cells in healthy people across ages. General observations from the study: Versus aged donors, long-lived donors had higher diversity and more naive CD4+ cells.

PCR was performed a second time for 7 to 11 cycles using a sample-barcoded 5' primer and a J-beta primer mix. Unique molecular identifiers of 12 random nucleotides labeled each cDNA. TCRdb re-called the 5' RACE reads with MiXCR, one entry per CDR3 protein. The profile covers some 690,000 distinct CDR3 sequences, with 22% appearing a single time and about 20% taken by the ten largest. As for this clonotype: What it binds is unknown.

V gave up 2 bases and J gave up 7 bases, with 12 bases separating them. The CDR3 is 13 residues long. The receptor was derived from a man in his 70s in good health. Sequenced: blood. This chain connects TRBV12-3 or TRBV12-4 to TRBJ2-7; possible D gene TRBD1, 5 bases. The CDR3 region has the DNA TGTGCCAGCAGTTTACTGCAGGGTAAGGAGCAGTACGTC. This sequence encodes CASSLLQGKEQYV.